Listed below are T cell receptor beta chains from one sample, sequenced in a study of blood T cell repertoires in COVID-19. Sequenced by immunoSEQ multiplex PCR; TCRdb stores in-frame clones only, minus some. The sample carries about 150,000 clones, around 83% recorded once. Sequencing input: peripheral blood. The receptor source for this set is a woman between 45 and 60 years old with acute or convalescent COVID-19. The CDR3 runs from the conserved cysteine through the conserved F or W. A D gene is named only where the DNA matches it firmly. Expanded clones get a size class; other rows say once, few or many, or leave the size out.

>TRBD1|once|TRBJ1-2|TRBV7-3
TGTGCCAGCAGCCCCCGACAGGGGGCAGGCTACACCTTC
CASSPRQGAGYTF
>TRBD2|-|TRBJ2-4|TRBV27
TGTGCCAGCAGTTTTAGCGGGAGGGCCTCCAAAAACATTCAGTACTTC
CASSFSGRASKNIQYF
>-|once|TRBJ1-1|TRBV5-4
TGTGCCAGCAGCTTGGGCGGGCAGTACACTGAAGCTTTCTTT
CASSLGGQYTEAFF
>TRBD1|-|TRBJ2-1|TRBV5-4
TGTGCCAGCAGCGGCCAGCTAATGACAGGGGGAAGCAATGAGCAGTTCTTC
CASSGQLMTGGSNEQFF
>TRBD1|few|TRBJ1-2|TRBV5-5
TGTGCCAGCAGCTTGGCAGGGACAGGAGTCGGCTATGGCTACACCTTC
CASSLAGTGVGYGYTF
>-|-|TRBJ2-6|TRBV24-1
TGTGCCACCAGTGATCCCCGGTCCTCTGGGGCCAACGTCCTGACTTTC
CATSDPRSSGANVLTF
>-|-|TRBJ1-2|TRBV7-2
TGTGCCAGCAGCTTTCAGGGTGTGTACTATGGCTACACCTTC
CASSFQGVYYGYTF
>TRBD1|-|TRBJ1-4|TRBV10-3
TGTGCCATCAGTGGGCAGCAGGGGGCAGGAGAAAAACTGTTTTTT
CAISGQQGAGEKLFF
>-|-|TRBJ2-5|TRBV2
TGTGCCAGCAGTGAATCCCTGGGCGGAGGGGAGACCCAGTACTTC
CASSESLGGGETQYF
>TRBD2|-|TRBJ2-2|TRBV11-2
TGTGCCAGCAGCTTAGAGGCTAGCGGAAGGAACACCGGGGAGCTGTTTTTT
CASSLEASGRNTGELFF
>-|-|TRBJ1-1|TRBV2
TGTGCCAGCAGTGAAGCCCTAGGCGGAGAAGCTTTCTTT
CASSEALGGEAFF
>-|-|TRBJ2-5|TRBV6-5
TGTGCCAGCAGAGTTCAGGGGCAGCAAGAGACCCAGTACTTC
CASRVQGQQETQYF
>TRBD1|-|TRBJ1-1|TRBV6-5
TGTGCCAGCAGGAAACAGGGGGGCACTGAAGCTTTCTTT
CASRKQGGTEAFF
>TRBD2|few|TRBJ2-1|TRBV11-2
TGTGCCAGCAGTTATACTAGCGGGACTTACAATGAGCAGTTCTTC
CASSYTSGTYNEQFF
>-|-|TRBJ1-6|TRBV2
TGTGCCAGCAGTGAAGGGAGGGTCAATTCACCCCTCCACTTT
CASSEGRVNSPLHF
>TRBD1|few|TRBJ1-5|TRBV3-1/TRBV3-2
TGTGCCAGCAGCCAAGGGGGGACAGCGCGTTACCCCCAGCATTTT
CASSQGGTARYPQHF
>-|-|TRBJ2-2|TRBV7-8
TGTGCCAGCAGCCCCTACAGGGGGGGGAACACCGGGGAGCTGTTTTTT
CASSPYRGGNTGELFF
>-|-|TRBJ1-3|TRBV7-2
TGTGCCAGGAGGAAAGAGAACACCATATATTTT
CARRKENTIYF
>TRBD2|-|TRBJ2-1|TRBV3-1/TRBV3-2
TGTGCCAGCAGCCCCCCGGGACTAGCGGGGTATGAGCAGTTCTTC
CASSPPGLAGYEQFF
>-|-|TRBJ2-1|TRBV4-3
TGCGCCAGCAGCCCGAAAAGGACTTACAATGAGCAGTTCTTC
CASSPKRTYNEQFF
>TRBD2|-|TRBJ2-3|TRBV5-4
TGTGCCAGCAGCCCGGAACTAGCGGTCACAGATACGCAGTATTTT
CASSPELAVTDTQYF
>TRBD1|-|TRBJ1-1|TRBV6-2/TRBV6-3
TGTGCCAGCAGCCTAGGACAGGGCTTTCCCACTGAAGCTTTCTTT
CASSLGQGFPTEAFF
>TRBD2|-|TRBJ2-1|TRBV19
TGTGCCAGTAGTATAGTACCCTATAGCGGGAGCGCGCCCTACAATGAGCAGTTCTTC
CASSIVPYSGSAPYNEQFF
>TRBD1|-|TRBJ1-4|TRBV11-2
TGTGCCAGCAGCTTGTCAGGGGGCGCGTATGAAAAACTGTTTTTT
CASSLSGGAYEKLFF
>-|-|TRBJ1-3|TRBV19
TGTGCCAGTGAGGCCCTGTCTGGAAACACCATATATTTT
CASEALSGNTIYF
>TRBD2|-|TRBJ2-2|TRBV7-2
TGTGCCAGCAGCTTAGTTAGGCTAGCGGGGGGCAACACCGGGGAGCTGTTTTTT
CASSLVRLAGGNTGELFF
>-|-|TRBJ1-5|TRBV30
TGTGCCCACGGACAGCCCAATCAGCCCCAGCATTTT
CAHGQPNQPQHF
>-|-|TRBJ2-1|TRBV11-2
TGTGCCAGCAGCTTAGACGCTAACAATGAGCAGTTCTTC
CASSLDANNEQFF
>TRBD1|-|TRBJ1-2|TRBV9
TGTGCCAGCAGCGTAGGGGTACGGGACAGGGGCTATGGCTACACCTTC
CASSVGVRDRGYGYTF
>TRBD2|-|TRBJ2-3|TRBV27
TGTGCCAGCAGTCCCCGACTAGCGGGTACAGATACGCAGTATTTT
CASSPRLAGTDTQYF
>TRBD1|-|TRBJ2-7|TRBV27
TGTGCCAGCAGCCCTCAGGGACAGGGGTACGAGCAGTACTTC
CASSPQGQGYEQYF
>-|-|TRBJ2-7|TRBV7-9
TGTGCCAGCAGCTTAGCCCCGACAGGAAAGTCCTACGAGCAGTACTTC
CASSLAPTGKSYEQYF
>TRBD1|-|TRBJ1-6|TRBV2
TGTGCCAGCAGCCTACGAGGGACAGGCCGGACCCTTTATAATTCACCCCTCCACTTT
CASSLRGTGRTLYNSPLHF
>-|-|TRBJ2-7|TRBV30
TGTGCCTGGAGTGTACAGGGTGCCCTCTACGAGCAGTACTTC
CAWSVQGALYEQYF
>-|-|TRBJ1-3|TRBV2
TGTGCCAGCAGTGAAAGGGGCTCTGGAAACACCATATATTTT
CASSERGSGNTIYF
>-|-|TRBJ1-1|TRBV28
TGTGCCAGCCCAGGGCCATTGAACACTGAAGCTTTCTTT
CASPGPLNTEAFF
>-|-|TRBJ2-5|TRBV5-1
TGCGCCAGCAGTAGGAGCCTCCAAGAGACCCAGTACTTC
CASSRSLQETQYF
>-|-|TRBJ1-5|TRBV5-5
TGTGCCAGCAGCTTCACAGCGGTTCAGCCCCAGCATTTT
CASSFTAVQPQHF
>TRBD1|-|TRBJ1-5|TRBV15
TGTGCCACCAGCAGATTAGACAGGGACTATCAGCCCCAGCATTTT
CATSRLDRDYQPQHF
>-|-|TRBJ2-1|TRBV9
TGTGCCAGCAGCTTATACTATGAAACACCGCTCAATGAGCAGTTCTTC
CASSLYYETPLNEQFF